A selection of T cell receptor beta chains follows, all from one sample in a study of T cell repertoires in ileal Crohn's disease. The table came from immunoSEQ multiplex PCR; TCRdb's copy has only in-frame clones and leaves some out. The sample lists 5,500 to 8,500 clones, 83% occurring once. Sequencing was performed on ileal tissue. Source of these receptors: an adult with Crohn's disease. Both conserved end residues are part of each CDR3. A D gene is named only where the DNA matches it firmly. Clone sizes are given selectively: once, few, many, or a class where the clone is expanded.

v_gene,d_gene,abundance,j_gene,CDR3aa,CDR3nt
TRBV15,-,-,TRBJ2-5,CATSRARRAQETQYF,TGTGCCACCAGCAGAGCGCGCAGGGCCCAAGAGACCCAGTACTTC
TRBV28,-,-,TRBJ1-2,CASSLQASNGYTF,TGTGCCAGCAGTTTACAGGCATCCAACGGCTACACCTTC
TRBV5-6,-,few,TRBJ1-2,CASSQTDRLYGYTF,TGTGCCAGCAGCCAAACGGACAGACTCTATGGCTACACCTTC
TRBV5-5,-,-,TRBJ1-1,CASSFIGGGLNTEAFF,TGTGCCAGCAGCTTCATCGGAGGCGGTCTGAACACTGAAGCTTTCTTT
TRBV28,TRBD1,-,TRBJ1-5,CASTDRNQPQHF,TGTGCCAGTACGGACAGGAATCAGCCCCAGCATTTT
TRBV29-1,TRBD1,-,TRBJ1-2,CSVEQLRDRSKSYGYTF,TGCAGCGTTGAACAACTCCGGGACAGGTCAAAAAGCTATGGCTACACCTTC
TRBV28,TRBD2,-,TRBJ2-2,CASSLLGRLAVDGELFF,TGTGCCAGCAGCCTTTTAGGACGACTAGCGGTAGACGGGGAGCTGTTTTTT
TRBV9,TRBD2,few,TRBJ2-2,CASSGRTSGRGTGELFF,TGTGCCAGCAGCGGGAGGACTAGCGGGAGAGGGACCGGGGAGCTGTTTTTT
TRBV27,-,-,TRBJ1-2,CASSRGQTNYGYTF,TGTGCCAGCAGTCGGGGTCAGACTAACTATGGCTACACCTTC
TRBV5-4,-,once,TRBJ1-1,CASMAHGGTEAFF,TGTGCCAGCATGGCCCACGGGGGTACTGAAGCTTTCTTT
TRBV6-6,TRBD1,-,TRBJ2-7,CASSTTGTAYEQYF,TGTGCCAGCAGCACCACCGGGACAGCCTACGAGCAGTACTTC
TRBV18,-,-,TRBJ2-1,CASSPDTYNEQFF,TGTGCCAGCTCTCCGGACACTTACAATGAGCAGTTCTTC
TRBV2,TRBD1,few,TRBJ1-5,CASRGPGTGNQPQHF,TGTGCCAGCAGGGGCCCCGGGACAGGTAATCAGCCCCAGCATTTT
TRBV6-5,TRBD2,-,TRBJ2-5,CASSYTSGRDQETQYF,TGTGCCAGCAGTTACACTAGCGGGAGGGACCAAGAGACCCAGTACTTC
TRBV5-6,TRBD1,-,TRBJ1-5,CASSLQGDVQPQHF,TGTGCCAGCAGCTTGCAGGGGGACGTACAGCCCCAGCATTTT
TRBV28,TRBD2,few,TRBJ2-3,CASSFVSGDTQYF,TGTGCCAGCAGTTTTGTTAGCGGGGATACGCAGTATTTT
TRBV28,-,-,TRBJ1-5,CASSLIRGPQHF,TGTGCCAGCAGTTTAATCCGGGGGCCCCAGCATTTT
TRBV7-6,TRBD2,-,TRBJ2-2,CASSSTGLAGGELFF,TGTGCCAGCAGCTCGACCGGACTAGCGGGCGGGGAGCTGTTTTTT
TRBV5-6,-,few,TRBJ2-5,CASSQGSGWVSAETQYF,TGTGCCAGCAGCCAGGGGAGTGGATGGGTGTCGGCGGAGACCCAGTACTTC
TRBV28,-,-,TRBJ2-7,CASSPSPPAPGDEQYF,TGTGCCAGCAGTCCATCCCCTCCAGCGCCGGGGGACGAGCAGTACTTC
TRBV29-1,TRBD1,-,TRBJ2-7,CSVSGQGTMQQYF,TGCAGCGTTTCGGGACAGGGGACGATGCAGCAGTACTTC
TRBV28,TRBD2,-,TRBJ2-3,CASRIGGLAMGADTQYF,TGTGCCAGCAGAATAGGAGGACTAGCAATGGGTGCCGATACGCAGTATTTT
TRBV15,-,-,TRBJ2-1,CATSRDRESYNEQFF,TGTGCCACCAGCAGAGACAGGGAATCCTACAATGAGCAGTTCTTC
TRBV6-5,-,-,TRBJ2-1,CASSFREGHDEQFF,TGTGCCAGCAGTTTTCGCGAGGGTCACGATGAGCAGTTCTTC
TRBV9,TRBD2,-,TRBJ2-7,CASSVGAGGPVQYF,TGTGCCAGCAGCGTAGGAGCGGGAGGGCCGGTGCAGTACTTC
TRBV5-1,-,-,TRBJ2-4,CASRGAKNIQYF,TGCGCCAGCCGGGGAGCCAAAAACATTCAGTACTTC
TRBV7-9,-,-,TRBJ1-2,CASSLAGTESNYGYTF,TGTGCCAGCAGCTTAGCTGGGACTGAATCCAACTATGGCTACACCTTC
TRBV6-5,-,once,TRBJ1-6,CASGRGNYNSPLHF,TGTGCCAGTGGCCGGGGAAACTATAATTCACCCCTCCACTTT
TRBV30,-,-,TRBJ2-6,CAWSVLGQSGANVLTF,TGTGCCTGGAGTGTACTAGGCCAGTCTGGGGCCAACGTCCTGACTTTC
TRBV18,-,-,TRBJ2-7,CASSAFSGSNEQYF,TGTGCCAGCTCAGCCTTCAGCGGTTCGAACGAGCAGTACTTC
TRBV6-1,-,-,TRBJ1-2,CASSETDRHVYGYTF,TGTGCCAGCAGTGAAACCGACAGACACGTCTATGGCTACACCTTC
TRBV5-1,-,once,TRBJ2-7,CASSSEGEDHEQYF,TGCGCCAGCAGCTCCGAGGGAGAGGACCACGAGCAGTACTTC
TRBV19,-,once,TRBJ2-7,CASSIRASPYYEQYF,TGTGCCAGTAGTATACGGGCTAGCCCTTACTACGAGCAGTACTTC
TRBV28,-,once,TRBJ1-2,CASSFEVANYGYTF,TGTGCCAGCAGTTTTGAGGTAGCTAACTATGGCTACACCTTC
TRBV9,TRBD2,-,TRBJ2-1,CASSARLAGVDEQFF,TGTGCCAGCAGCGCCCGACTAGCGGGAGTCGATGAGCAGTTCTTC
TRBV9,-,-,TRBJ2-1,CASSAHGGLHNEQFF,TGTGCCAGCAGCGCCCATGGGGGACTTCACAATGAGCAGTTCTTC
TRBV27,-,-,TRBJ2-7,CASTPTVQALFSYEQYF,TGTGCCAGCACCCCCACGGTACAGGCGCTCTTCTCCTACGAGCAGTACTTC
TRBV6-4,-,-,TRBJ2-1,CASSVGTQNEQFF,TGTGCCAGCAGTGTCGGGACACAGAATGAGCAGTTCTTC
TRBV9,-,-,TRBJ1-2,CASSGARSGYGYTF,TGTGCCAGCAGCGGGGCGAGGAGCGGCTATGGCTACACCTTC
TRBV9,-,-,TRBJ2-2,CASSVVPAGELFF,TGTGCCAGCAGCGTAGTCCCCGCCGGGGAGCTGTTTTTT
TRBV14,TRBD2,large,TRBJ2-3,CASRASGDTQYF,TGTGCCAGCAGGGCTAGCGGAGATACGCAGTATTTT
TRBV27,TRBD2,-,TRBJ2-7,CASSLKGLAGAGEQYF,TGTGCCAGCAGTTTAAAAGGGCTAGCGGGAGCGGGCGAGCAGTACTTC